Each of the 24 T cell receptor beta chains below was sequenced from the same sample in a study of blood T cells in healthy people across ages. Through a sample-barcoded 5' primer and a J-beta primer mix, a second PCR was run for roughly 6 to 12 cycles. TCRdb reprocessed the 5' RACE reads with MiXCR, giving one entry per CDR3 protein. Of about 1.8 million distinct CDR3 sequences detected, about 50% appear once; the ten largest clones hold approximately 2.1%. Source material: blood. These receptors were obtained from a woman in her forties in good health.

The chain has TRBV4-2 and TRBJ2-5; D not certain. Germline loops: CDR1 LGHNA, CDR2 YNFKEQ. The germline V and J ends were trimmed by 0 bases and 2 bases, with 13 bases remaining between them. CDR3 size: 16 residues. The CDR3 coding sequence is TGTGCCAGCAGCCAAGATTGGCCTAGGGAACAAGAGACCCAGTACTTC. Its translation: CASSQDWPREQETQYF.

This clonotype was recorded a few times. The chain uses TRBV2 and TRBJ2-3; the D is unclear. CDR3 length: 16 amino acids. Trimming removed 0 bases at V and 0 bases at J, with 10 bases between. Looked up from germline, CDR1 is SNHLY and CDR2 is FYNNEI. The CDR3 bases are TGTGCCAGCAGTGAAGCGGGCTTCACCAGCACAGATACGCAGTATTTT. It encodes CASSEAGFTSTDTQYF. Supplemented by reference TRBV2 and TRBJ2-3, the full variable domain reads EPEVTQTPSHQVTQMGQEVILRCVPISNHLYFYWYRQILGQKVEFLVSFYNNEISEKSEIFDDQFSVERPDGSNFTLKIRSTKLEDSAMYFCASSEAGFTSTDTQYFGPGTRLTVL.

The rearrangement links TRBV2 to TRBJ2-7; weak D call: TRBD1 (6 bases). The J call may not be correct, given that the DNA end is closer to TRBJ2-5. Germline V lookup: CDR1 SNHLY, CDR2 FYNNEI. This CDR3 spans 13 amino acids. Here the CDR3 reads CASGGSSMETQYF. DNA for the CDR3: TGTGCCAGCGGGGGCAGCTCTATGGAGACCCAGTACTTC.

The CDR3 sequence is CASSFGEGTNYGYTF. Here the CDR3 DNA reads TGTGCCAGCAGCTTCGGTGAAGGGACCAACTATGGCTACACCTTC. V usage is TRBV7-9 and J usage is TRBJ1-2; perhaps TRBD1 as D (5 bases). The germline CDR1 and CDR2 sequences are SEHNR and FQNEAQ (reference sequence). The CDR3 contains 15 residues. V was shortened by 3 bases and J by 2 bases, with 13 bases between the two germline ends.

The chain recombines TRBV4-3 with TRBJ1-2, with no clear D. Trimming left V 0 bases short and J 2 bases short, with 7 bases between. In germline, CDR1 is LGHNA, CDR2 YSLEER. This CDR3 region has 14 residues. This chain's CDR3 is CASSQDSENYGYTF. CDR3 in DNA: TGCGCCAGCAGCCAAGATTCAGAGAACTATGGCTACACCTTC.

V gene TRBV5-5 combines with J gene TRBJ2-4, with D unclear. The V and J ends lost 1 base and 5 bases respectively, with 4 bases between them. Looked up from germline, CDR1 is SGHKS and CDR2 is YYEKEE (reference sequence). The CDR3 extends over 12 amino acids. CDR3 DNA: TGTGCCAGCAGCTTGACCCAAAACATTCAGTACTTC. It encodes CASSLTQNIQYF.

In DNA form, the CDR3 reads TGCGCCAGCAGCTTCCTGGGCGGGGGCTGGGAGACCCAGTACTTC. It specifies CASSFLGGGWETQYF. The chain employs TRBV5-1 and TRBJ2-5; D might be TRBD2 (7 bases). The V and J ends lost 2 bases and 5 bases respectively, with 16 bases between them. Germline V gene data show CDR1 as SGHRS and CDR2 as YFSETQ. The CDR3 loop spans 15 amino acids.

V is TRBV28 and J is TRBJ1-1; unclear D gene. This CDR3 comprises 16 residues. Germline V lookup: CDR1 MDHEN, CDR2 SYDVKM. The V and J ends lost 3 bases and 5 bases respectively, with 19 bases between them. CDR3 coding DNA: TGTGCCAGCAGTTTCGGTCTTGGGCTTCGTGGGACTGAAGCTTTCTTT. Residues: CASSFGLGLRGTEAFF.

This chain uses TRBV29-1 with TRBJ2-1, with a possible D match to TRBD1 (5 bases). The CDR3 consists of 13 residues. The germline V gene encodes CDR1 SQVTM and CDR2 ANQGSEA. V was cut by 0 bases and J by 7 bases, with 10 bases left in between. This chain's CDR3 is CSVEDRGRNEQFF. For the CDR3, the DNA is TGCAGCGTTGAAGATAGGGGTCGGAATGAGCAGTTCTTC.

The V and J genes are TRBV4-1 and TRBJ2-1; TRBD1 matches at 8 bases. CDR1 and CDR2 from the germline V gene are MGHRA and YSYEKL. The CDR3 is 15 amino acids. V was pared by 0 bases and J by 12 bases, with 10 bases of the junction left unmatched. CDR3 residues: CASSQDEAGGSGQFF. In nucleotides, the CDR3 is TGCGCCAGCAGCCAAGATGAGGCAGGGGGCAGTGGGCAGTTCTTC.

The rearrangement uses TRBV11-2 and TRBJ2-2, with D possibly TRBD1 on 6 matching bases. The CDR3 length is 19 residues. V was shortened by 5 bases and J by 6 bases, with 28 bases between the two germline ends. Per the germline V gene, CDR1 is SGHAT and CDR2 is FQNNGV. In DNA, the CDR3 is TGTGCCAGCAGCAACACCTGGCAAGGGGACACAATATGGTCCGGGGAGCTGTTTTTT. It yields the protein CASSNTWQGDTIWSGELFF.

The chain links TRBV9 to TRBJ2-1; tentative D call: TRBD2 (6 bases). The germline gives CDR1 SGDLS, CDR2 YYNGEE. Trimming removed 10 bases from V and 6 bases from J, with 20 bases in between. This CDR3 region has 14 residues. CDR3 protein: CAGHYGGSSNEQFF. The CDR3 nucleotides read TGTGCCGGACATTATGGAGGGTCGAGCAATGAGCAGTTCTTC.

This rearrangement joins TRBV12-3 or TRBV12-4 to TRBJ1-6; the D is unclear. V was trimmed by 5 bases and J by 9 bases, leaving 11 bases between them. This CDR3 is 13 amino acids long. This chain's CDR3 is CASSAEGVSPLHF. CDR3 nucleotide sequence: TGTGCCAGCAGTGCCGAGGGTGTTTCACCCCTCCACTTT.

In its sample, this clonotype was seen a few times. The chain joins TRBV7-2 to TRBJ2-7; tentatively, D is TRBD2 (6 bases). CDR3 length equals 15 residues. Deletions cut 1 base from V and 6 bases from J, with 16 bases between. In germline, CDR1 is SGHTA, CDR2 FQGNSA. CDR3 in amino acids: CASSLEVPRGIEQYF. CDR3 nucleotide sequence: TGTGCCAGCAGCTTAGAGGTCCCCCGGGGGATCGAGCAGTACTTC.

Concerning this clonotype: Mismatch with germline at one junction end may stem from a read error. The chain has TRBV5-1 and TRBJ2-5, with 11 bases aligning to TRBD2. The CDR3 sequence is 17 residues long. Germline CDR1 SGHRS, CDR2 YFSETQ. CDR3 residues: CAGSLELAGGPQETQYF. The CDR3 region has the DNA TGCGCCGGCAGCTTGGAGCTAGCGGGGGGACCCCAAGAGACCCAGTACTTC.

The chain couples TRBV24-1 to TRBJ2-3; D is perhaps TRBD2 (6 bases). Trimming pared 1 base from V and 5 bases from J, leaving 21 bases between. This CDR3 region has 18 residues. The germline gives CDR1 KGHDR, CDR2 SFDVKD. As DNA, the CDR3 is TGTGCCACCAGTGATTTACGGCGGGACCCCAACCGGGTAGATACGCAGTATTTT. Amino acid sequence: CATSDLRRDPNRVDTQYF.

This clonotype has a handful of counts. V and J are TRBV6-2 or TRBV6-3 and TRBJ2-3; no firm D call. The CDR3 length is 14 residues. Trimming pared 0 bases from V and 6 bases from J, leaving 10 bases between. Germline CDR1 MNHEY, CDR2 SVGEGT. CDR3 protein: CASSYSLRQDTQYF. The CDR3 DNA sequence: TGTGCCAGCAGTTACTCGTTGAGGCAGGATACGCAGTATTTT.

The V gene is TRBV11-3, the J gene TRBJ2-7, with TRBD1 identical over 9 bases. V lost 3 bases to trimming and J lost 1 base; unmatched junction nucleotides: 7. From germline, CDR1 is SGHNT and CDR2 YENEEA. This CDR3 is built from 16 residues. As DNA, the CDR3 is TGTGCCAGCAGCTTGGGTCTGGACAGGGGATCCTACGAGCAGTACTTC. It encodes CASSLGLDRGSYEQYF. Full variable domain (remainder filled in from reference TRBV11-3 and TRBJ2-7): EAGVVQSPRYKIIEKKQPVAFWCNPISGHNTLYWYLQNLGQGPELLIRYENEEAVDDSQLPKDRFSAERLKGVDSTLKIQPAELGDSAVYLCASSLGLDRGSYEQYFGPGTRLTVT.

The chain couples TRBV20-1 to TRBJ2-5, with a weak D call TRBD1 (6 bases). Germline V CDR1 and CDR2: DFQATT, SNEGSKA (reference sequence). The CDR3 is 14 residues long. Trimming removed 4 bases at V and 2 bases at J, with 14 bases between. The CDR3 DNA sequence: TGCAGTGCTAAACCTGGACAGTTACAAGAGACCCAGTACTTC. Its protein is CSAKPGQLQETQYF.

The CDR3 loop reads CASSYLDGEKLFF. The CDR3 nucleotides are TGTGCCAGCAGTTATTTGGATGGTGAAAAACTGTTTTTT. This chain links TRBV6-2 or TRBV6-3 with TRBJ1-4; D not resolved. V gave up 3 bases and J gave up 7 bases, with 9 bases separating them. The CDR3 spans 13 residues. CDR1 MNHEY and CDR2 SVGEGT come from the germline V gene.

The chain recombines TRBV7-8 with TRBJ1-5; D unresolved. Germline V gives CDR1 SGHVS, CDR2 FQNEAQ. This CDR3 is 14 amino acids long. V dropped 2 bases and J dropped 8 bases, with 13 bases sitting between them. In DNA, the CDR3 is TGTGCCAGCAGCTTAAATGCAGGTGGAAAGCCCCAGCATTTT. The encoded protein is CASSLNAGGKPQHF.

The gene calls are TRBV7-9 and TRBJ2-6; 9 bases are a match to TRBD1. CDR1 is SEHNR and CDR2 is FQNEAQ in the germline V gene (reference sequence). After removal of 6 bases from V and 3 bases from J, the junction contained 9 bases not matched to a gene. The CDR3 has 17 residues. The CDR3 is CASRKGTGSNGANVLTF. The CDR3 DNA sequence: TGTGCCAGCAGGAAAGGGACAGGGTCTAATGGGGCCAACGTCCTGACTTTC.

The chain links TRBV5-6 to TRBJ2-1; D unclear. Trimming left V 3 bases short and J 2 bases short, with 9 bases between. CDR1 SGHDT and CDR2 YYEEEE come from the germline V gene. CDR3 length: 14 amino acids. CDR3 loop: CASSSTNTYNEQFF. CDR3 DNA sequence: TGTGCCAGCAGCTCAACTAATACCTACAATGAGCAGTTCTTC. Together with reference TRBV5-6 and TRBJ2-1, the CDR3 gives the full variable domain: DAGVTQSPTHLIKTRGQQVTLRCSPKSGHDTVSWYQQALGQGPQFIFQYYEEEERQRGNFPDRFSGHQFPNYSSELNVNALLLGDSALYLCASSSTNTYNEQFFGPGTRLTVL.

There are many counts of this clonotype. The chain combines TRBV9 with TRBJ2-1; TRBD1 aligns across 10 bases. Unmatched junction bases numbered 4, after V lost 3 bases and J lost 7 bases. This CDR3 comprises 14 residues. From germline, CDR1 is SGDLS and CDR2 YYNGEE. CDR3 sequence (DNA): TGTGCCAGCAGCGCCGGGACAGGGGTTAATGAGCAGTTCTTC. Its protein product is CASSAGTGVNEQFF.